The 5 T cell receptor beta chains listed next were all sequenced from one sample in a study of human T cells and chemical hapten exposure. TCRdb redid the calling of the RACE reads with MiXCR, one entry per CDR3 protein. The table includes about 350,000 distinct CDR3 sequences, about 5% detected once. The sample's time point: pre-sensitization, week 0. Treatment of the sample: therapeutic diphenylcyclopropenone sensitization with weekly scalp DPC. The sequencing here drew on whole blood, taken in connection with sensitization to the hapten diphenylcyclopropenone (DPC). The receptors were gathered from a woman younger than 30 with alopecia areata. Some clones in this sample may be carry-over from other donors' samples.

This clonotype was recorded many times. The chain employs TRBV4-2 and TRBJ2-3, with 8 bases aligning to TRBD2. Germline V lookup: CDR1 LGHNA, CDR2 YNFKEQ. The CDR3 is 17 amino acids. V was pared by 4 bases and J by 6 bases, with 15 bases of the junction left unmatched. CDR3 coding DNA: TGTGCCAGCAGCCGGGGATGGACTAGCAATATAGAGGATACGCAGTATTTT. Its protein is CASSRGWTSNIEDTQYF.

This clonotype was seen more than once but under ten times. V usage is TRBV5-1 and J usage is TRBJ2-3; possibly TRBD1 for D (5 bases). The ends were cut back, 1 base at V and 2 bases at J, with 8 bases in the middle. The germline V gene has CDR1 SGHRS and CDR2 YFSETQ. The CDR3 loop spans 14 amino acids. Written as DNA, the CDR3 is TGCGCCAGCAGCTTGAACAGGCCCACAGATACGCAGTATTTT. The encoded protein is CASSLNRPTDTQYF. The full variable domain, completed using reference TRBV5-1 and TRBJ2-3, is KAGVTQTPRYLIKTRGQQVTLSCSPISGHRSVSWYQQTPGQGLQFLFEYFSETQRNKGNFPGRFSGRQFSNSRSEMNVSTLELGDSALYLCASSLNRPTDTQYFGPGTRLTVL.

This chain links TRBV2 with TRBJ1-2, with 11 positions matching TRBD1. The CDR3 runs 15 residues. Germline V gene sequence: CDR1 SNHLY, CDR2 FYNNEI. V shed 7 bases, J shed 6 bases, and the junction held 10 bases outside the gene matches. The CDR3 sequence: CASTLDRGPLDGYTF. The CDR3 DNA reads TGTGCCAGCACCCTGGACAGGGGGCCTTTGGATGGCTACACCTTC.

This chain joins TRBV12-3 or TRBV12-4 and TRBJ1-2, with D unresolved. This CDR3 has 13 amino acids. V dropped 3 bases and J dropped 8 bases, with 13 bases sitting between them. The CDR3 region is CASSFSLGMGYTF. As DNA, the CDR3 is TGTGCCAGCAGTTTCTCGCTAGGAATGGGCTACACCTTC.

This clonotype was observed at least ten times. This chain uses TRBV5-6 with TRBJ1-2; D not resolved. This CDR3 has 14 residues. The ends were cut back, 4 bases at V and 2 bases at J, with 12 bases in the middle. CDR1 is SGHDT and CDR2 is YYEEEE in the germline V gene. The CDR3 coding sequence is TGTGCCAGCAGCCCACTGTCGTTCAACTATGGCTACACCTTC. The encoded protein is CASSPLSFNYGYTF.